Listed here is a single TCR beta chain. V shed 5 bases and J 1 base; nucleotides not matched to a gene: 8. This CDR3 region has 17 residues. Germline-derived CDR1 and CDR2 are SGHTS and YDEGEE. In the original workflow: Estimated nucleated cell counts came from reference gene primer amplification. The method was immunoSEQ multiplex PCR; TCRdb's version includes in-frame clones alone and lacks a portion of them. V and J calls and clone size are copied from that table; D and trimming were computed from the DNA. The sample includes tens of thousands of clones, nearly 90% of them seen just once. This sample is part of a study of blood T cell repertoires in COVID-19. Background on the study: Donors in the United States, Italy and Spain gave samples during acute or convalescent COVID-19. Sources were T cells, B-cell-depleted T cells, or PBMCs; the material itself was cDNA or gDNA.

Sequenced sample: peripheral blood. V gene TRBV5-8 combines with J gene TRBJ2-1; 11 positions agree with TRBD2. This clonotype was sampled from a human donor with acute or convalescent COVID-19. The donor label of this sample is uncertain. CDR3 amino acids: CASRLLAGVRSYNEQFF. The CDR3 region has the DNA TGTGCCAGCAGATTACTAGCGGGGGTTCGGTCCTACAATGAGCAGTTCTTC.